Below are 14 T cell receptor beta chains sequenced from a single sample in a study of cytomegalovirus exposure and HLA in healthy donors. PCR employed 60 Vbeta and 13 Jbeta primers. This table comes from immunoSEQ multiplex PCR, and its TCRdb copy is limited to in-frame clones, with some not included. The data show roughly 100,000 clones, 64% seen once. The specimen sequenced was PBMCs. These receptors were obtained from a man in his 60s in good health and CMV-seronegative.

This clone has more than one count but fewer than ten. V and J are TRBV5-1 and TRBJ2-6; 9 bases match TRBD1. This CDR3 region has 17 residues. Looked up from germline, CDR1 is SGHRS and CDR2 is YFSETQ. The V gene end was trimmed by 7 bases and the J gene end by 0 bases; junction bases not matched to a gene: 8. The CDR3 sequence: CASRPGTGFSGANVLTF. The CDR3 DNA reads TGCGCCAGCCGTCCCGGGACAGGGTTCTCTGGGGCCAACGTCCTGACTTTC.

V usage is TRBV27 and J usage is TRBJ1-1, with D perhaps TRBD1 (5 bases). CDR3 length: 12 residues. Between the trimmed V and J ends, which lost 8 bases and 3 bases, there was a span of 10 bases. Germline V gene sequence: CDR1 MNHEY, CDR2 SMNVEV (reference sequence). This chain's CDR3 is CASRGGYTEAFF. The CDR3 nucleotides are TGTGCCAGCCGGGGGGGGTACACTGAAGCTTTCTTT.

This clone has only a few counts. This chain connects TRBV5-6 to TRBJ2-7, with D possibly TRBD1 on 6 matching bases. From germline, CDR1 is SGHDT and CDR2 YYEEEE. The V end was cut by 2 bases, the J end by 6 bases, with 15 bases between. This CDR3 is built from 14 residues. Here the CDR3 reads CASSFRDMGIEQYF. The CDR3 nucleotides are TGTGCCAGCAGCTTTCGGGACATGGGTATCGAGCAGTACTTC.

This clone has only a few counts. The chain combines TRBV29-1 with TRBJ2-7; 7 nucleotides match TRBD1. Germline values: CDR1 SQVTM, CDR2 ANQGSEA. Unmatched junction bases numbered 11, after V lost 4 bases and J lost 2 bases. This CDR3 spans 15 amino acids. CDR3 bases: TGCAGCGTTGCGCAACAGGGGAATCGCCCCTACGAGCAGTACTTC. It is translated as CSVAQQGNRPYEQYF.

The chain joins TRBV27 to TRBJ1-3, with D possibly TRBD1 on 6 matching bases. Trimming stripped 0 bases from V and 2 bases from J, with 8 bases between. This CDR3 comprises 15 residues. Germline V CDR1 and CDR2: MNHEY, SMNVEV (reference sequence). The CDR3 nucleotides read TGTGCCAGCAGTTTATCGGGGGGGCCTGGAAACACCATATATTTT. This codes for CASSLSGGPGNTIYF.

This chain connects TRBV7-9 to TRBJ1-1, with 9 positions matching TRBD1. Germline V gene lookup returns CDR1 SEHNR and CDR2 FQNEAQ (reference sequence). The V and J ends lost 2 bases and 6 bases, in that order; junction bases with no gene match: 7. CDR3 length equals 15 residues. CDR3 loop: CASSLRTGEEAEAFF. The CDR3 bases are TGTGCCAGCAGCTTAAGGACAGGGGAGGAGGCTGAAGCTTTCTTT.

This clone was picked up a small number of times. The chain combines TRBV10-3 with TRBJ1-2; TRBD1 might be the D (6 bases). The CDR3 is made up of 13 amino acids. From germline, CDR1 is ENHRY and CDR2 SYGVKD. Between the trimmed V and J ends, which lost 4 bases and 1 base, there was a span of 7 bases. The CDR3 loop is CAISGGGNYGYTF. CDR3 coding DNA: TGTGCCATCAGTGGAGGGGGTAACTATGGCTACACCTTC.

The chain carries TRBV25-1 and TRBJ1-4; D is uncertain. The V end was cut by 8 bases, the J end by 3 bases, with 10 bases between. Germline V lookup: CDR1 MGHDK, CDR2 SYGVNS. This CDR3 has 13 amino acids. This CDR3 is CASRRIANEKLFF. The CDR3 DNA reads as TGTGCCAGCCGGCGGATAGCTAATGAAAAACTGTTTTTT.

The rearrangement uses TRBV27 and TRBJ2-1; possible D gene TRBD2, 7 bases. Germline CDR1 reads MNHEY; CDR2 reads SMNVEV (reference sequence). CDR3 size: 13 residues. V was shortened by 9 bases and J by 9 bases, with 18 bases between the two germline ends. In DNA, the CDR3 is TGTGCCAGTGGTTTGCGGGAGACAGGTGAGCAGTTCTTC. This translates into CASGLRETGEQFF.

The genes are TRBV5-6 and TRBJ1-4; 9 nucleotides align to TRBD1. The CDR3 spans 15 residues. Germline values: CDR1 SGHDT, CDR2 YYEEEE. The V and J ends lost 4 bases and 4 bases, in that order; junction bases with no gene match: 5. CDR3 coding DNA: TGTGCCAGCAGCCTAAGACAGGGGGGTAATGAAAAACTGTTTTTT. Protein sequence: CASSLRQGGNEKLFF. Combining the CDR3 with reference TRBV5-6 and TRBJ1-4 gives the whole variable domain DAGVTQSPTHLIKTRGQQVTLRCSPKSGHDTVSWYQQALGQGPQFIFQYYEEEERQRGNFPDRFSGHQFPNYSSELNVNALLLGDSALYLCASSLRQGGNEKLFFGSGTQLSVL.

The table lists this clone with a few counts. The chain joins TRBV9 to TRBJ1-4; 9 bases match TRBD1. Germline values: CDR1 SGDLS, CDR2 YYNGEE. V dropped 3 bases and J dropped 5; count of bases not matched to a gene: 5. The CDR3 extends over 15 amino acids. CDR3: CASSDGQGQNEKLFF. CDR3 coding DNA: TGTGCCAGCAGCGACGGACAGGGGCAGAATGAAAAACTGTTTTTT.

This clone came up many times. V usage is TRBV4-1 and J usage is TRBJ2-3; weak D call: TRBD2 (6 bases). This CDR3 is 16 amino acids long. V was clipped by 5 bases and J by 0 bases, with 15 bases between them. Germline V gives CDR1 MGHRA, CDR2 YSYEKL. The chain's CDR3 is CASSRSVAVSTDTQYF. CDR3 sequence (DNA): TGCGCCAGCAGCAGGTCGGTAGCGGTTAGCACAGATACGCAGTATTTT.

This chain uses TRBV2 with TRBJ1-2, with 9 nucleotides matching TRBD1. This CDR3 contains 15 residues. CDR1 and CDR2 from the germline V gene are SNHLY and FYNNEI. The trim removed 3 bases at V and 8 bases at J, leaving 10 bases unmatched. CDR3 sequence reads: CASSDSGQGIRGYTF. In DNA, the CDR3 is TGTGCCAGCAGTGATTCGGGACAGGGAATTAGGGGCTACACCTTC.

This clone was counted a few times. V is TRBV5-1 and J is TRBJ1-1, with unresolved D. Looked up from germline, CDR1 is SGHRS and CDR2 is YFSETQ. The CDR3 is 14 amino acids. V dropped 2 bases and J dropped 8 bases, with 16 bases sitting between them. The CDR3 DNA reads TGCGCCAGCAGCTTATTCGAGGGTCGAAGGGAAGCTTTCTTT. This sequence encodes CASSLFEGRREAFF.